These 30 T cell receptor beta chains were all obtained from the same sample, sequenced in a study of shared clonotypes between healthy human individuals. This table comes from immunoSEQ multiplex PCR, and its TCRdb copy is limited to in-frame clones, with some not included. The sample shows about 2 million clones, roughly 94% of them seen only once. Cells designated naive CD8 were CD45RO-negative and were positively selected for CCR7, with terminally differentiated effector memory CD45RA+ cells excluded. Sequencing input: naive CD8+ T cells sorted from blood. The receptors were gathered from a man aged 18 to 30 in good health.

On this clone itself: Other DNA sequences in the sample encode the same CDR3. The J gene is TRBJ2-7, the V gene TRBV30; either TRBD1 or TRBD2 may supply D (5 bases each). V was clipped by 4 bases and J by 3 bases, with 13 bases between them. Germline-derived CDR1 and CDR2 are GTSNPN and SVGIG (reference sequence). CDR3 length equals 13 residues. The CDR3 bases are TGTGCCTGGACGCAAGGGACGGGCTACGAGCAGTACTTC. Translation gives CAWTQGTGYEQYF.

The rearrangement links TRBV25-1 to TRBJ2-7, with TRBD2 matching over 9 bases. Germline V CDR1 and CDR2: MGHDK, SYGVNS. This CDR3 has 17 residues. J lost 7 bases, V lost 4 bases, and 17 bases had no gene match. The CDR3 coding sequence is TGTGCCAGCAGTGGGGTCGGGGGTAGCGGGAGCCCTAGTGAGCAGTACTTC. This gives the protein CASSGVGGSGSPSEQYF.

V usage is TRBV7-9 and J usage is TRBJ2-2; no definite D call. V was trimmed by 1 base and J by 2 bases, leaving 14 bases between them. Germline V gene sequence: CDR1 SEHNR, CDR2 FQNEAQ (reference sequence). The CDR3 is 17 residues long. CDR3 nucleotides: TGTGCCAGCAGCTTAGGGGCCTCGGCCGGCAACACCGGGGAGCTGTTTTTT. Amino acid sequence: CASSLGASAGNTGELFF.

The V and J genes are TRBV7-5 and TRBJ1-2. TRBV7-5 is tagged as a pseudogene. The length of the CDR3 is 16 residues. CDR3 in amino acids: CARSLVWAREGYGYTF. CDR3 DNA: TGTGCCAGAAGCTTAGTGTGGGCCAGGGAGGGGTATGGCTACACCTTC.

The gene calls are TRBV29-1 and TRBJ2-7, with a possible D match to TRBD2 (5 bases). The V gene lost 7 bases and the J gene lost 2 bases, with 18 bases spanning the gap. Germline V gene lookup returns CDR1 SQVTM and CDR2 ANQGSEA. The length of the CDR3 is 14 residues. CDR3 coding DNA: TGCAGCGCCCTTTGGGCGGAGGACCCCTACGAGCAGTACTTC. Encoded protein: CSALWAEDPYEQYF.

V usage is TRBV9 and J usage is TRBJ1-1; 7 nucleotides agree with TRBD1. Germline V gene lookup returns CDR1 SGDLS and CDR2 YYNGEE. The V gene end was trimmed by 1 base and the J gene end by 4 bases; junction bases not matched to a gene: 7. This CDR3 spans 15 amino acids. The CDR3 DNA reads TGTGCCAGCAGCGTATCAGGGGGGACCCTCACTGAAGCTTTCTTT. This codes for CASSVSGGTLTEAFF.

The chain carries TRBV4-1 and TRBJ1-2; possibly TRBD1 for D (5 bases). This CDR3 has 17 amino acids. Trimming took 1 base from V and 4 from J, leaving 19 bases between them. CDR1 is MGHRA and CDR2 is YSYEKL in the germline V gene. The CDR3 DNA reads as TGCGCCAGCAGCCAAGTGAGTGGGGAGGGGACGATCTATGGCTACACCTTC. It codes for CASSQVSGEGTIYGYTF.

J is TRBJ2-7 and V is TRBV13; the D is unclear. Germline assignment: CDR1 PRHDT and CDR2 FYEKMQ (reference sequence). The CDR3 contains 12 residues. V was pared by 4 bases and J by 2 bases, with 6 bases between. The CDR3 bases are TGTGCCAGCAGCTCCCTCCCCTACGAGCAGTACTTC. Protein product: CASSSLPYEQYF.

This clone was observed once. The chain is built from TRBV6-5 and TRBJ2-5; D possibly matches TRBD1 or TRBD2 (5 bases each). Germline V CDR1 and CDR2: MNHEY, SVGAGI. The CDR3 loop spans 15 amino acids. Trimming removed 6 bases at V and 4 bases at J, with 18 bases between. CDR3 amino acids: CASRGYVEGRETQYF. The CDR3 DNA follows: TGTGCCAGCAGGGGGTACGTCGAGGGACGAGAGACCCAGTACTTC.

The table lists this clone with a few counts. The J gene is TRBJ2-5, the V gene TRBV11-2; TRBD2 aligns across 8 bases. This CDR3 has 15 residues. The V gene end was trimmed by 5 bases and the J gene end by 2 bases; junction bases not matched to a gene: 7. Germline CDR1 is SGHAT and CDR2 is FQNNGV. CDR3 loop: CASSLSGESQETQYF. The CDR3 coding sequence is TGTGCCAGCAGCCTTAGCGGGGAGTCTCAAGAGACCCAGTACTTC.

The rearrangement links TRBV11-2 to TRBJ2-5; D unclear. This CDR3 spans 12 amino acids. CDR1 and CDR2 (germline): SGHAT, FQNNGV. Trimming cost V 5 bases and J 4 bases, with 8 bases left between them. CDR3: CASSPSRETQYF. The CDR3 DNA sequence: TGTGCCAGCAGCCCATCTAGAGAGACCCAGTACTTC.

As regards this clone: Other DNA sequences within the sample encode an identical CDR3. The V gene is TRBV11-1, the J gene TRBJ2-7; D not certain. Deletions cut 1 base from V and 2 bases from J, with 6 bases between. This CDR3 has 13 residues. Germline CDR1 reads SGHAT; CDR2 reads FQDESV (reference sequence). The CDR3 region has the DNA TGTGCCAGCAGCTTAGGCCAAACCTACGAGCAGTACTTC. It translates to CASSLGQTYEQYF.

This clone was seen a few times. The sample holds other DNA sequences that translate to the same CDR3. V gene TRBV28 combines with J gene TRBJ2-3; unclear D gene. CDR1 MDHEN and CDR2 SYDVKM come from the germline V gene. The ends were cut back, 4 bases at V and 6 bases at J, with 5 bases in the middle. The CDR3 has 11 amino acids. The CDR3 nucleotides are TGTGCCAGCAGTTCCGGGGATACGCAGTATTTT. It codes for CASSSGDTQYF.

CDR3 nucleotide sequence: TGTGCCATCAGTGAGTCGGGGACCTATAATGAAAAACTGTTTTTT. Translating it yields CAISESGTYNEKLFF. J is TRBJ1-4 and V is TRBV10-3, with a weak D call TRBD1 (5 bases). CDR1 and CDR2 (germline): ENHRY, SYGVKD. Trimming cost V 0 bases and J 4 bases, with 9 bases left between them. The CDR3 is made up of 15 amino acids.

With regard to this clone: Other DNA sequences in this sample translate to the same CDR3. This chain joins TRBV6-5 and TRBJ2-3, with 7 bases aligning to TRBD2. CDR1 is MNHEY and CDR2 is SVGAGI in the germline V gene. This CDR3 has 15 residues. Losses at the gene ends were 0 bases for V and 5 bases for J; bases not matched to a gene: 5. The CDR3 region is CASSYSPSGGDTQYF. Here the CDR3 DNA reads TGTGCCAGCAGTTACTCGCCTAGCGGTGGAGATACGCAGTATTTT.

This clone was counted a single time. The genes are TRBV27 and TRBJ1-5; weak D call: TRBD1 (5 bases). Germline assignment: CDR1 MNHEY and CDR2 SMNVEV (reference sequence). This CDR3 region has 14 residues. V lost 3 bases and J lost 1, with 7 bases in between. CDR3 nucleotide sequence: TGTGCCAGCAGTTTCGAGGGGAGCAATCAGCCCCAGCATTTT. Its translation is CASSFEGSNQPQHF.

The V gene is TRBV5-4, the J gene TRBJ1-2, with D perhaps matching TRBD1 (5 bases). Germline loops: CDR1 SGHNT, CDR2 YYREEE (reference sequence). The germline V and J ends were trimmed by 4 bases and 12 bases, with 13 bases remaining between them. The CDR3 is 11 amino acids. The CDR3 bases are TGTGCCAGCAGCCAGGCGGACATCCACACCTTC. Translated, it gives CASSQADIHTF.

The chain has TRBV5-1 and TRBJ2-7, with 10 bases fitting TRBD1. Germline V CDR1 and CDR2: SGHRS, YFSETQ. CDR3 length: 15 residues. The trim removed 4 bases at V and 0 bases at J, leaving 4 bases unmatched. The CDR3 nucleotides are TGCGCCAGCAGCGGGGGACAGGGGAACTCCTACGAGCAGTACTTC. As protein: CASSGGQGNSYEQYF. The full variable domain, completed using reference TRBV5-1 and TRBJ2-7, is KAGVTQTPRYLIKTRGQQVTLSCSPISGHRSVSWYQQTPGQGLQFLFEYFSETQRNKGNFPGRFSGRQFSNSRSEMNVSTLELGDSALYLCASSGGQGNSYEQYFGPGTRLTVT.

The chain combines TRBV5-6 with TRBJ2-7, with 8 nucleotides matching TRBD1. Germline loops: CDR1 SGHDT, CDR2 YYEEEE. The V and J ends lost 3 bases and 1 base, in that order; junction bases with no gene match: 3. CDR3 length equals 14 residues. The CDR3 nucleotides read TGTGCCAGCAGCTGGACAGGGCAATCCTACGAGCAGTACTTC. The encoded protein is CASSWTGQSYEQYF.

The CDR3 reads CASSLSGRNQPQHF. The CDR3 DNA follows: TGTGCCAGCAGCTTATCAGGGCGCAATCAGCCCCAGCATTTT. V and J are TRBV11-1 and TRBJ1-5; maybe TRBD1 (5 bases). V dropped 2 bases and J dropped 2 bases, with 7 bases sitting between them. This CDR3 spans 14 amino acids. Germline CDR1 reads SGHAT; CDR2 reads FQDESV (reference sequence).

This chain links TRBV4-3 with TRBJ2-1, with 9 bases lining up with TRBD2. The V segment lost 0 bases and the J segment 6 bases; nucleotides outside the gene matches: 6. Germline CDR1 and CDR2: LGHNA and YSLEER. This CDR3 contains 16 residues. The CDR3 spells CASSQDRGRAGNEQFF. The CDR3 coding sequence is TGCGCCAGCAGCCAAGATCGCGGGAGGGCGGGCAATGAGCAGTTCTTC.

The CDR3 DNA reads TGCGCCAGCAGCTTTAACAGGGGTGACTCTGGAAACACCATATATTTT. Residues: CASSFNRGDSGNTIYF. V gene TRBV5-1 combines with J gene TRBJ1-3; 7 bases are a match to TRBD1. Trimming removed 2 bases from V and 0 bases from J; junction bases left unmatched: 5. Germline V gene lookup returns CDR1 SGHRS and CDR2 YFSETQ. The CDR3 has 16 residues. Complete variable domain (other parts from reference TRBV5-1 and TRBJ1-3): KAGVTQTPRYLIKTRGQQVTLSCSPISGHRSVSWYQQTPGQGLQFLFEYFSETQRNKGNFPGRFSGRQFSNSRSEMNVSTLELGDSALYLCASSFNRGDSGNTIYFGEGSWLTVV.

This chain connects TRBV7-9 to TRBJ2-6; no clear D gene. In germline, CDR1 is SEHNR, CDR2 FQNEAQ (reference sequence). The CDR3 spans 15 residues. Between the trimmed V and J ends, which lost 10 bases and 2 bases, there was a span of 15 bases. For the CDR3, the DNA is TGTGCCACCGACGGGCCAAGGCCTGGGGCCAACGTCCTGACTTTC. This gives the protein CATDGPRPGANVLTF.

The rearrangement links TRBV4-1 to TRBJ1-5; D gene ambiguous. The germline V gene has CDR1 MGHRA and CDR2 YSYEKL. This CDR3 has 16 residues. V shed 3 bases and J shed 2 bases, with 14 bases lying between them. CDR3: CASSQEPGLGNQPQHF. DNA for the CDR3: TGCGCCAGCAGCCAGGAACCGGGCTTGGGCAATCAGCCCCAGCATTTT.

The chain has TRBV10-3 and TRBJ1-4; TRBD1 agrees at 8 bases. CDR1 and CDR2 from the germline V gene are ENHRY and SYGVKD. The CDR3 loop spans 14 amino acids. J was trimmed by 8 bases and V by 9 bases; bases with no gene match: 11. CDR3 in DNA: TGTGCCATAGGGACAGGCTTCCCGGGAGAAAAACTGTTTTTT. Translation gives CAIGTGFPGEKLFF.

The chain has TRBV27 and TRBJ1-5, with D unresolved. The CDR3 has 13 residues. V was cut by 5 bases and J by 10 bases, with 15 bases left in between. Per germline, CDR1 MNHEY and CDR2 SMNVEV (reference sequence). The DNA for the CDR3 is TGTGCCAGCAGTCCCCAGGAGCCTGCACCCCAGCATTTT. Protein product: CASSPQEPAPQHF.

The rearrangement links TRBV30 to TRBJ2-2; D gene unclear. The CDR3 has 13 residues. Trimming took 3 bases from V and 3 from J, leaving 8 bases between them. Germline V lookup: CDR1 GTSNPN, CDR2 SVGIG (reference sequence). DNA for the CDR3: TGTGCCTGGAGGGGCGCTTACACCGGGGAGCTGTTTTTT. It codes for CAWRGAYTGELFF.

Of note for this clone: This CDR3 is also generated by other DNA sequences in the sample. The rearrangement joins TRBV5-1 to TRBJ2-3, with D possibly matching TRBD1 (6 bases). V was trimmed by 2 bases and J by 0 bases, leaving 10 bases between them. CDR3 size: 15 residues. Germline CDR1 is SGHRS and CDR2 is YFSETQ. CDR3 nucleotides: TGCGCCAGCAGCTTAACAGGGTCTAGCACAGATACGCAGTATTTT. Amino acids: CASSLTGSSTDTQYF.

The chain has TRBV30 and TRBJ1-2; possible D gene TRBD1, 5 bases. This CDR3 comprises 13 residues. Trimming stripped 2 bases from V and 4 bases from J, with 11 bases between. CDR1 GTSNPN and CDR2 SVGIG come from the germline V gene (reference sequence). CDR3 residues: CAWSMTDFYGYTF. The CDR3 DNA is TGTGCCTGGAGTATGACAGACTTCTATGGCTACACCTTC.

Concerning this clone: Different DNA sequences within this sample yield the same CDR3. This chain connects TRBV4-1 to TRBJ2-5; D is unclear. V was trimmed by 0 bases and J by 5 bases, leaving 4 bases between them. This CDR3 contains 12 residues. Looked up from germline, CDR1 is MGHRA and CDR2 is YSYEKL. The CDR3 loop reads CASSQDRETQYF. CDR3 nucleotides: TGCGCCAGCAGCCAAGATCGGGAGACCCAGTACTTC.